Listed here are 17 T cell receptor beta chains from one sample, sequenced in a study of T cells in Graves' hyperthyroidism and ophthalmopathy. TCR beta CDR3 sequences were amplified from RNA transcripts. HTBI primers were used for first-round RT-PCR of the TCR CDR3. One entry per CDR3 protein results from TCRdb running MiXCR on the multiplex PCR reads. The sample holds some 350,000 distinct CDR3 sequences; roughly 25% are singletons and the top ten take about 73%. Sequenced material: blood. Every receptor here comes from a man aged 50 to 59 with Graves' hyperthyroidism.

The chain carries TRBV4-1 and TRBJ2-3; tentative D call: TRBD1 (5 bases). The CDR3 contains 15 residues. Germline values: CDR1 MGHRA, CDR2 YSYEKL. V was clipped by 0 bases and J by 7 bases, with 14 bases between them. The CDR3 region has the DNA TGCGCCAGCAGCCAAGAGGACACCCTTAGTAATACGCAGTATTTT. Translating it yields CASSQEDTLSNTQYF.

Many counts were recorded for this clonotype. The chain has TRBV28 and TRBJ1-1, with D perhaps matching TRBD1 (5 bases). This CDR3 comprises 14 residues. Per the germline V gene, CDR1 is MDHEN and CDR2 is SYDVKM. The ends were cut back, 6 bases at V and 2 bases at J, with 13 bases in the middle. The CDR3 sequence: CASRLTVSNTEAFF. The CDR3 nucleotides are TGTGCCAGCAGACTGACAGTTTCTAACACTGAAGCTTTCTTT.

This clonotype was counted many times. The rearrangement links TRBV11-3 to TRBJ2-7, with D uncertain. The ends were cut back, 0 bases at V and 0 bases at J, with 6 bases in the middle. Germline CDR1 reads SGHNT; CDR2 reads YENEEA. The CDR3 consists of 14 residues. The CDR3 sequence is CASSLERFSYEQYF. For the CDR3, the DNA is TGTGCCAGCAGCTTAGAGCGTTTCTCCTACGAGCAGTACTTC.

The chain joins TRBV7-9 to TRBJ2-7, with TRBD1 identical over 12 bases. The J segment lost 4 bases and the V segment lost 4 bases, leaving 2 bases of the junction unmatched. The V gene's germline CDR1 is SEHNR and CDR2 FQNEAQ (reference sequence). This CDR3 comprises 14 residues. CDR3 sequence (DNA): TGTGCCAGCAGCTGGGACAGGGGGCTTTACGAGCAGTACTTC. Translating it yields CASSWDRGLYEQYF.

This clonotype has ten or more counts. The rearrangement joins TRBV6-1 to TRBJ2-7, with D possibly being TRBD1 (6 bases). The CDR3 consists of 13 residues. CDR1 is MNHNS, CDR2 SASEGT, per germline. With 4 bases removed from V and 4 bases from J, the gap between germline ends came to 11 bases. The CDR3, as DNA: TGTGCCAGCAGTGCTTACAGGGTTTACGAGCAGTACTTC. It yields the protein CASSAYRVYEQYF.

This clonotype was seen more than once but under ten times. This chain uses TRBV20-1 with TRBJ1-4, with a possible D match to TRBD1 (5 bases). V was trimmed by 3 bases and J by 4 bases, leaving 12 bases between them. The CDR3 covers 14 residues. CDR1 DFQATT and CDR2 SNEGSKA come from the germline V gene (reference sequence). As DNA, the CDR3 is TGCAGTGCTAGTCGCCCTAGGGGTAATGAAAAACTGTTTTTT. Translated: CSASRPRGNEKLFF.

This clonotype showed up many times. One end of the junction varies from germline; a read error may be responsible. The rearrangement joins TRBV6-1 to TRBJ2-3; perhaps D is TRBD1 or TRBD2 (7 bases each). The CDR3 contains 13 residues. CDR1 and CDR2 (germline): MNHNS, SASEGT. DNA of the CDR3: TGTGCCAGCAGTGCCGGGGGGACAGCTACGCAGTATTTT. This gives the protein CASSAGGTATQYF.

This clonotype was counted many times. The chain uses TRBV30 and TRBJ2-1, with 14 bases fitting TRBD2. V was pared by 3 bases and J by 8 bases, with 9 bases of the junction left unmatched. Looked up from germline, CDR1 is GTSNPN and CDR2 is SVGIG (reference sequence). CDR3 length equals 16 residues. CDR3 residues: CAWRGGLAGGRHEQFF. In DNA form, the CDR3 reads TGTGCCTGGAGGGGAGGACTAGCGGGAGGAAGGCATGAGCAGTTCTTC.

The chain has TRBV7-9 and TRBJ1-3; TRBD1 is a possible D gene (6 bases). Germline lookup yields CDR1 SEHNR and CDR2 FQNEAQ (reference sequence). The ends were cut back, 5 bases at V and 0 bases at J, with 14 bases in the middle. The CDR3 covers 16 residues. The CDR3 DNA follows: TGTGCCAGCAGCCCGGGACATACTAGCTCTGGAAACACCATATATTTT. Amino acid sequence: CASSPGHTSSGNTIYF.

This clonotype has at least ten counts. CDR3 sequence reads: CASSFGNSPLHF. The CDR3 DNA is TGTGCCAGCAGTTTCGGCAATTCACCCCTCCACTTT. This sequence joins TRBV28 and TRBJ1-6, with D uncertain. CDR1 is MDHEN, CDR2 SYDVKM, per germline. The CDR3 has 12 residues. Trimming took 3 bases from V and 7 from J, leaving 4 bases between them.

With respect to this clonotype: A much more abundant neighbour one base away suggests this may be a read error. The rearrangement joins TRBV28 to TRBJ1-1; no clear D gene. The ends were cut back, 6 bases at V and 7 bases at J, with 12 bases in the middle. Germline V gives CDR1 MDHEN, CDR2 SYDVKM. This CDR3 comprises 12 residues. The DNA for the CDR3 is TGTGCCAGCAGCCCGCCCCGGGGTGAAGCTTTCTTT. Translated, it gives CASSPPRGEAFF.

The genes are TRBV29-1 and TRBJ2-7, with D possibly being TRBD1 or TRBD2 (7 bases each). Trimming cost V 4 bases and J 2 bases, with 33 bases left between them. The CDR3 is made up of 20 amino acids. Germline assignment: CDR1 SQVTM and CDR2 ANQGSEA. CDR3 coding DNA: TGCAGCGTTGTAACTCCCAGGGGGGGGGGCTTTTTACCGCCCGCCTACGAGCAGTACTTC. The encoded protein is CSVVTPRGGGFLPPAYEQYF.

The genes are TRBV27 and TRBJ2-3; 8 bases align to TRBD1. The CDR3 loop spans 16 amino acids. Germline V gene data show CDR1 as MNHEY and CDR2 as SMNVEV (reference sequence). J lost 3 bases, V lost 0 bases, and 5 bases had no gene match. The CDR3 region is CASSLSRTGRTDTQYF. The CDR3 DNA reads as TGTGCCAGCAGTTTATCGAGGACAGGGAGAACAGATACGCAGTATTTT.

The CDR3 protein is CASSFRGGRRGETQYF. As DNA, the CDR3 is TGTGCCAGCAGCTTTCGTGGCGGGAGGAGGGGGGAGACCCAGTACTTC. The chain links TRBV7-8 to TRBJ2-5; 8 nucleotides align to TRBD2. The J segment lost 5 bases and the V segment lost 3 bases, leaving 11 bases of the junction unmatched. The CDR3 contains 16 residues. Germline V gene data show CDR1 as SGHVS and CDR2 as FQNEAQ.

In this sample, this clonotype turned up a few times. V usage is TRBV13 and J usage is TRBJ1-2; 7 nucleotides agree with TRBD1. CDR3 length: 16 amino acids. CDR1 and CDR2 (germline): PRHDT, FYEKMQ (reference sequence). V dropped 5 bases and J dropped 2; count of bases not matched to a gene: 11. The CDR3 nucleotides read TGTGCCAGCAGCGCCGCGAACAGGGGAGGAAACTATGGCTACACCTTC. Translation gives CASSAANRGGNYGYTF.

This clonotype was counted once. The V gene is TRBV6-9, the J gene TRBJ1-2; D perhaps matches TRBD1 (5 bases). CDR1 and CDR2 from the germline V gene are MNHGY and SVAAGI. This CDR3 spans 14 amino acids. V was clipped by 3 bases and J by 8 bases, with 16 bases between them. CDR3 residues: CASSYRRAIRGYTF. The CDR3 DNA reads TGTGCCAGCAGTTACCGCAGGGCTATACGCGGCTACACCTTC.

The chain is built from TRBV4-1 and TRBJ2-5; 12 bases align to TRBD2. After removal of 4 bases from V and 3 bases from J, the junction contained 15 bases not matched to a gene. CDR1 and CDR2 (germline): MGHRA, YSYEKL. The CDR3 runs 19 residues. The CDR3 loop reads CASSRLRASGRAGEETQYF. In DNA form, the CDR3 reads TGCGCCAGCAGCCGCCTACGGGCTAGCGGGAGGGCCGGTGAAGAGACCCAGTACTTC.